Below are 9 T cell receptor beta chains sequenced from a single sample in a study of cytomegalovirus exposure and HLA in healthy donors. Use of 60 Vbeta and 13 Jbeta primers characterized the PCR. TCRdb keeps only in-frame clones here, not all; method: immunoSEQ multiplex PCR. Its listing shows around 140,000 clones. Sequenced input: PBMCs. Receptor source: a male donor in good health and CMV-seronegative.

The chain is built from TRBV7-8 and TRBJ2-7; a possible D gene is TRBD1 (5 bases). The V gene's germline CDR1 is SGHVS and CDR2 FQNEAQ. The ends were cut back, 6 bases at V and 2 bases at J, with 11 bases in the middle. The CDR3 runs to 13 residues. The CDR3 nucleotides are TGTGCCAGCAGGGTCCCAGGGACCTACGAGCAGTACTTC. Protein sequence: CASRVPGTYEQYF.

The rearrangement uses TRBV19 and TRBJ2-3; 7 bases agree with TRBD2. The CDR3 covers 14 residues. The germline V gene encodes CDR1 LNHDA and CDR2 SQIVND (reference sequence). Trimming at V came to 10 bases and at J to 1 base, leaving 8 bases not matched to a gene. CDR3 DNA sequence: TGTGCCACTCGGACTAGAGGGGGCACAGATACGCAGTATTTT. It is translated as CATRTRGGTDTQYF.

This chain links TRBV6-5 with TRBJ2-7, with D perhaps TRBD1 (5 bases). CDR3 length: 14 residues. Looked up from germline, CDR1 is MNHEY and CDR2 is SVGAGI. V shed 2 bases and J shed 2 bases, with 10 bases lying between them. Here the CDR3 reads CASSYVRQTYEQYF. The CDR3 nucleotides are TGTGCCAGCAGTTACGTCCGACAGACCTACGAGCAGTACTTC.

The chain recombines TRBV5-1 with TRBJ2-1; a weak D match, TRBD2 (5 bases). V lost 3 bases and J lost 2, with 15 bases in between. The CDR3 is 16 amino acids. Germline CDR1 and CDR2: SGHRS and YFSETQ. The CDR3 sequence is CASSSQPSSPYNEQFF. The CDR3 coding sequence is TGCGCCAGCAGCTCGCAGCCTAGCAGCCCCTACAATGAGCAGTTCTTC.

The J gene is TRBJ1-2, the V gene TRBV6-1; D remains ambiguous. Germline V gene lookup returns CDR1 MNHNS and CDR2 SASEGT. V dropped 0 bases and J dropped 2 bases, with 7 bases sitting between them. The CDR3 runs 14 residues. Here the CDR3 reads CASSEAARNYGYTF. The CDR3 DNA is TGTGCCAGCAGTGAAGCTGCCAGGAACTATGGCTACACCTTC.

This chain joins TRBV27 and TRBJ1-1, with D possibly being TRBD1 (5 bases). CDR3 length: 15 residues. The germline V gene has CDR1 MNHEY and CDR2 SMNVEV (reference sequence). Deletions cut 0 bases from V and 1 base from J, with 9 bases between. The CDR3, as DNA: TGTGCCAGCAGTTTATCTCCCGACAGGAACACTGAAGCTTTCTTT. It is translated as CASSLSPDRNTEAFF.

This rearrangement joins TRBV29-1 to TRBJ2-5, with 8 bases matching TRBD1. The assigned J gene may be wrong: the sequence end matches TRBJ2-7 better. The CDR3 totals 14 residues. Germline-derived CDR1 and CDR2 are SQVTM and ANQGSEA. DNA for the CDR3: TGCAGCGTGTTTGGGACAGGAGTAACCTACGAGCAGTACTTC. This codes for CSVFGTGVTYEQYF.

As to this clone: The sample contains more than one DNA sequence encoding this CDR3. The chain carries TRBV5-1 and TRBJ1-1; TRBD1 might be the D (6 bases). Trimming stripped 3 bases from V and 2 bases from J, with 11 bases between. CDR3 length: 14 residues. Per germline, CDR1 SGHRS and CDR2 YFSETQ. CDR3 sequence: CASSSGQPNTEAFF. In DNA, the CDR3 is TGCGCCAGCAGCTCCGGACAGCCTAACACTGAAGCTTTCTTT.

The chain carries TRBV7-9 and TRBJ1-4, with D unresolved. Germline assignment: CDR1 SEHNR and CDR2 FQNEAQ (reference sequence). CDR3 size: 12 residues. The V end lost 7 bases, the J end lost 8 bases, and 11 bases lay between the germline ends. Written as DNA, the CDR3 is TGTGCCAGCACCAACCTAGTCGAAAAACTGTTTTTT. It specifies CASTNLVEKLFF.